What follows are 2 T cell receptor beta chains derived from one specimen sequenced in a study of regulatory T cells in long-lasting Graves disease (dated by TCRdb to the early 2020s). Libraries were constructed by multiplex PCR. TCRdb names Illumina HiSeq 4000 as the instrument used. TCR beta libraries were built with iRepertoire HTBI primers and Arm-PCR amplification of CDR3 regions. TCRdb itself trimmed the public reads at Q25 with fastp, ran MiXCR and retained productive beta chains. Rows matching on CDR3 protein sequence are summarized as one entry with the most common DNA and genes. This sample comprises fewer than 650,000 distinct CDR3 sequences, about 16% of them detected only once. Of the sample, about 12% is held by the ten largest clones. The time point label for this specimen denotes: newly diagnosed GD, antithyroid drugs for less than 3 months. For both TCR sequencing and RNA sequencing, RNA was extracted from PBMCs in TRIzol.

Separately, the same data were catalogued under a study of T cells in Graves' hyperthyroidism and ophthalmopathy.

The sample in question was peripheral blood mononuclear cells (PBMCs), obtained at new diagnosis, from a patient treated with antithyroid drugs. The source of these receptors is a man in his late teens or twenties with Graves disease. Donor details come from another sample of the same person, matched by shared clones.

A few counts support this clonotype. The chain combines TRBV6-1 with TRBJ2-3; no firm D call. V shed 6 bases and J shed 5 bases, with 3 bases lying between them. The CDR3 sequence is 10 residues long. Germline values: CDR1 MNHNS, CDR2 SASEGT. CDR3 in DNA: TGTGCCAGCAGCCAAGATACGCAGTATTTT. This encodes CASSQDTQYF.

This clonotype was observed at least ten times. This chain joins TRBV20-1 and TRBJ2-1; D perhaps matches TRBD2 (6 bases). Germline loops: CDR1 DFQATT, CDR2 SNEGSKA (reference sequence). This CDR3 is built from 16 residues. V was clipped by 2 bases and J by 4 bases, with 18 bases between them. CDR3 DNA: TGCAGTGCTAGATCAAGCGGGCCACTCAGGTACAATGAGCAGTTCTTC. Encoded protein: CSARSSGPLRYNEQFF.